These T cell receptor beta chains were read from a single sample in a study of Ad26.COV2.S vaccination and SARS-CoV-2 variants. Assay used: immunoSEQ multiplex PCR; TCRdb lists only in-frame clones, some missing. Here the sample spans some 520,000 clones, around 90% being singletons. The source was peripheral blood, collected in a trial of Ad26.COV2.S vaccine versus placebo. The receptors originated from a person aged 18 to 59 who received the Ad26.COV2.S COVID-19 vaccine or a placebo. CDR3s include the opening cysteine and the closing phenylalanine or tryptophan. A D gene is named only where the DNA matches it firmly. Rows give clone size only sometimes, using once, few, many, or a class for an expanded clone.

CDR3 length,V gene,D gene,J gene,clone size,CDR3 DNA,CDR3 protein
14,TRBV6-2/TRBV6-3,TRBD1,TRBJ1-2,.,TGTGCCAGCAGTTTCCTTGACAGGGGGCTTGGCTACACCTTC,CASSFLDRGLGYTF
14,TRBV5-1,.,TRBJ2-1,.,TGCGCCAGCAGGGACTACAACTCCTACAATGAGCAGTTCTTC,CASRDYNSYNEQFF
15,TRBV2,TRBD2,TRBJ2-7,.,TGTGCCAGCAGCCGACAAGCGGGAGTCCTCGGAGAGCAGTACTTC,CASSRQAGVLGEQYF
14,TRBV7-9,.,TRBJ2-2,.,TGTGCCAGCAGCTTTAGCCTGAAGTCCGGGGAGCTGTTTTTT,CASSFSLKSGELFF
15,TRBV5-4,.,TRBJ2-2,.,TGTGCCAGCAGTCATCGTAGAACGAACACCGGGGAGCTGTTTTTT,CASSHRRTNTGELFF
15,TRBV25-1,.,TRBJ1-4,.,TGTGCCAGCAGTGCGCAGGGTCTTACTAATGAAAAACTGTTTTTT,CASSAQGLTNEKLFF
13,TRBV7-2,.,TRBJ2-2,few,TGTGCCAGCAGCTTAATCTTGGGCGGGGAGCTGTTTTTT,CASSLILGGELFF
12,TRBV28,.,TRBJ1-1,.,TGTGCCAGCAGGACAGCTTCCACTGAAGCTTTCTTT,CASRTASTEAFF
12,TRBV28,.,TRBJ1-2,.,TGTGCCAGCAGTTTGGACAGCAGTGGCTACACCTTC,CASSLDSSGYTF
18,TRBV4-3,TRBD2,TRBJ2-1,.,TGCGCCAGCAGCCAAGATACTAGCGGGCCAAGCTCCTACAATGAGCAGTTCTTC,CASSQDTSGPSSYNEQFF
13,TRBV6-2/TRBV6-3,.,TRBJ2-2,.,TGTGCCAGCAGTTTCGACCCCACCGGGGAGCTGTTTTTT,CASSFDPTGELFF
16,TRBV28,TRBD1,TRBJ2-1,once,TGTGCCAGCAGTTTATGGACCGGGACAGGTCGCAATGAGCAGTTCTTC,CASSLWTGTGRNEQFF
15,TRBV7-9,.,TRBJ2-5,.,TGTGCCAGCCGCCAGGGAGGGCAGGGACAAGAGTCCCAGTACTTC,CASRQGGQGQESQYF
11,TRBV20-1,.,TRBJ1-2,.,TGCAGTGCTTGGGCTGGATGGGGCTACACCTTC,CSAWAGWGYTF
13,TRBV7-8,.,TRBJ2-3,.,TGTGCCAGCAGCTCCGACAGGACAGATACGCAGTATTTT,CASSSDRTDTQYF
16,TRBV30,TRBD2,TRBJ2-7,.,TGTGCCTGGAGTGCCAACCTAGCGGGAGGGCCCTACGAGCAGTACTTC,CAWSANLAGGPYEQYF
15,TRBV9,TRBD1,TRBJ1-2,.,TGTGCCAGCAGCGGTCAGGGACAGAGAAACTATGGCTACACCTTC,CASSGQGQRNYGYTF
14,TRBV6-2/TRBV6-3,TRBD2,TRBJ2-7,.,TGTGCCAGCAGTTACGTAGCGGGAGTGGTTGAGCAGTACTTC,CASSYVAGVVEQYF
17,TRBV3-1/TRBV3-2,TRBD1,TRBJ1-1,.,TGTGCCAGCAGCCCGGACAGGGGGCTGTCGTCCTGGACTGAAGCTTTCTTT,CASSPDRGLSSWTEAFF
17,TRBV24-1,TRBD2,TRBJ2-1,.,TGTGCCACCAGTGATTTTCCAGCGGGGAGCTCCTACAATGAGCAGTTCTTC,CATSDFPAGSSYNEQFF
16,TRBV9,.,TRBJ2-1,.,TGTGCCAGCAGCGTAGAGACTGCCCCAGACTACAATGAGCAGTTCTTC,CASSVETAPDYNEQFF
17,TRBV3-1/TRBV3-2,TRBD2,TRBJ2-1,.,TGTGCCAGCAGCCCCCTCGGAGGCGGGAGACGAGTGGATGAGCAGTTCTTC,CASSPLGGGRRVDEQFF
12,TRBV5-1,.,TRBJ2-1,.,TGCGCCAGCAGCTTGATCCTCAATGAGCAGTTCTTC,CASSLILNEQFF
17,TRBV6-2/TRBV6-3,TRBD1,TRBJ1-5,.,TGTGCCAGCAGCCCCGGGACAGGGGGCTGGAGCAATCAGCCCCAGCATTTT,CASSPGTGGWSNQPQHF
14,TRBV28,.,TRBJ1-2,.,TGTGCCAGCAGTTTTGGGGGACAAGGCTATGGCTACACCTTC,CASSFGGQGYGYTF
15,TRBV2,TRBD1,TRBJ1-3,once,TGTGCCAGCACCCTGGGACAGGGCATCGGAAACACCATATATTTT,CASTLGQGIGNTIYF
17,TRBV12-1,.,TRBJ2-3,.,TGTGCCAGCAGCTTTAAAGGCATGGGACAGGGGACAGATACGCAGTATTTT,CASSFKGMGQGTDTQYF
12,TRBV5-1,.,TRBJ2-1,.,TGCGCCAGCAGCTTGAACGGCTATGAGCAGTTCTTC,CASSLNGYEQFF
15,TRBV4-3,TRBD1,TRBJ2-7,few,TGCGCCAGCAGCCTCCTAGGACAGGGGGGGTCCGAGCAGTACTTC,CASSLLGQGGSEQYF
15,TRBV6-6,.,TRBJ2-1,.,TGTGCCAGCAGTATCAGGGATAGGGGGTTCAATGAGCAGTTCTTC,CASSIRDRGFNEQFF
13,TRBV7-2,TRBD2,TRBJ2-7,few,TGTGCCAGCAGGCGGGAGTCAGGGAACGAGCAGTACTTC,CASRRESGNEQYF
15,TRBV28,.,TRBJ1-1,.,TGTGCCAGCAGTCCACGGACAGCGCAGAACACTGAAGCTTTCTTT,CASSPRTAQNTEAFF
13,TRBV7-3,.,TRBJ1-1,.,TGTGCCAGCAGCTTAAGCAGGGCCACTGAAGCTTTCTTT,CASSLSRATEAFF
16,TRBV27,.,TRBJ1-6,.,TGTGCCAGCAGCGTGGGGGCGGGGTACTATAATTCACCCCTCCACTTT,CASSVGAGYYNSPLHF
14,TRBV11-3,TRBD1,TRBJ2-7,.,TGTGCCAGCAGCGAAGGCGGACAGGTGGGGGAGCAGTACTTC,CASSEGGQVGEQYF
10,TRBV28,.,TRBJ1-5,.,TGTGCCAGCAGTTTTCAGCCCCAGCATTTT,CASSFQPQHF
15,TRBV5-1,.,TRBJ1-2,.,TGCGCCAGCGTCCCCAGCGCAGAAAACAACTATGGCTACACCTTC,CASVPSAENNYGYTF
16,TRBV6-5,.,TRBJ2-3,.,TGTGCCAGCAGTTATTTGCCTAGCCGGAGAGCAGATACGCAGTATTTT,CASSYLPSRRADTQYF
13,TRBV5-6,.,TRBJ1-1,.,TGTGCCAGCAGCTTCCTTGTAGGCGGAGAAGCTTTCTTT,CASSFLVGGEAFF
14,TRBV18,.,TRBJ2-7,.,TGTGCCAGCTCACCGATCGGCTCATACTACGAGCAGTACTTC,CASSPIGSYYEQYF
20,TRBV28,.,TRBJ1-6,once,TGTGCCAGCAGTTTCCACACCCCCCAGGGGTCGAGCTCCTATAATTCACCCCTCCACTTT,CASSFHTPQGSSSYNSPLHF
15,TRBV3-1/TRBV3-2,TRBD2,TRBJ2-5,.,TGTGCCAGCAGCCAAGGGACTAGCGGGAGGAAGACCCAGTACTTC,CASSQGTSGRKTQYF
13,TRBV20-1,.,TRBJ1-6,.,TGCAGTGCTAGTTTCGTGGTAAATTCACCCCTCCACTTT,CSASFVVNSPLHF
14,TRBV5-8,TRBD1,TRBJ2-7,.,TGTGCCAGCAGCTATCGACAGGGGACAGGCGAGCAGTACTTC,CASSYRQGTGEQYF
15,TRBV30,.,TRBJ1-2,.,TGTGCCTGGAACCCCGGGACACCCAGTGGGTCGGGCTACACCTTC,CAWNPGTPSGSGYTF
16,TRBV27,TRBD2,TRBJ2-1,.,TGTGCCAGCAGTTTATTAGCGGGAGGCCCTTACAATGAGCAGTTCTTC,CASSLLAGGPYNEQFF
11,TRBV28,.,TRBJ2-7,.,TGTGCCAGCAGGCAAAAGGGGGTCACGTACTTC,CASRQKGVTYF
13,TRBV7-9,TRBD2,TRBJ2-1,few,TGTGCCAGCAGCTTTCGACTAGCGGATGAGCAGTTCTTC,CASSFRLADEQFF
13,TRBV28,.,TRBJ2-1,.,TGTGCCAGCAGCCCCCCCCGGGGCAATGAGCAGTTCTTC,CASSPPRGNEQFF
13,TRBV11-3,.,TRBJ2-7,.,TGTGCCAGCAGCTTTGGACCGTCCTACGAGCAGTACTTC,CASSFGPSYEQYF
11,TRBV6-2/TRBV6-3,.,TRBJ1-2,.,TGTGCCAGCGGCCTGAACTATGGCTACACCTTC,CASGLNYGYTF
12,TRBV11-3,TRBD1,TRBJ2-7,.,TGTGCCAGCAGCTTACAGGGGGAAGAGCAGTACTTC,CASSLQGEEQYF
18,TRBV5-4,TRBD1,TRBJ2-1,.,TGTGCCAGCAGCTTGGCGACAGGGGGCCAAAGCTCCTACAATGAGCAGTTCTTC,CASSLATGGQSSYNEQFF
15,TRBV9,.,TRBJ1-5,.,TGTGCCAGCAGCGCCGGGGGGGTCGGCAGTCAGCCCCAGCATTTT,CASSAGGVGSQPQHF
11,TRBV6-5,.,TRBJ2-7,.,TGTGCCAGCAGTAACCTTATCGAGCAGTACTTC,CASSNLIEQYF
13,TRBV6-6,.,TRBJ2-5,.,TGTGCCAGCAGTTACTGGTCACAAGAGACCCAGTACTTC,CASSYWSQETQYF
16,TRBV9,TRBD2,TRBJ2-7,.,TGTGCCAGCAGCGTAGGACTAGCGGGAGTCTCCTACGAGCAGTACTTC,CASSVGLAGVSYEQYF
14,TRBV2,TRBD1,TRBJ1-3,.,TGTGCCAGCAGTCTTCAGGGGGCTGGAAACACCATATATTTT,CASSLQGAGNTIYF
18,TRBV21-1,.,TRBJ2-5,.,TGTGCCAGCAGCCCTAGCCGGGGAGGGGCCGTGGCCCAAGAGACCCAGTACTTC,CASSPSRGGAVAQETQYF